These 24 T cell receptor beta chains were sequenced from one sample in a study of cytomegalovirus exposure and HLA in healthy donors. Both 60 Vbeta primers and 13 Jbeta primers went into the PCR. Only in-frame clones appear in the TCRdb table, and some are missing; sequencing was by immunoSEQ multiplex PCR. Among 100,000 to 150,000 clones listed, roughly 82% were seen once. Specimen: PBMCs. The receptor source for this set is a woman in her fifties or sixties in good health and CMV-seropositive.

The V gene is TRBV29-1, the J gene TRBJ2-3; 7 nucleotides match TRBD2. Per the germline V gene, CDR1 is SQVTM and CDR2 is ANQGSEA. V lost 2 bases, J lost 2 bases, and 4 bases stayed unmatched. CDR3 length: 14 amino acids. CDR3 loop: CSVESSGVTDTQYF. CDR3 nucleotide sequence: TGCAGCGTTGAATCCAGCGGGGTCACAGATACGCAGTATTTT.

The rearrangement joins TRBV27 to TRBJ1-3; no firm D call. The CDR3 runs to 14 residues. Deletions cut 6 bases from V and 0 bases from J, with 9 bases between. Per germline, CDR1 MNHEY and CDR2 SMNVEV (reference sequence). In DNA, the CDR3 is TGTGCCAGCAGCTCCTCTTACTCTGGAAACACCATATATTTT. This codes for CASSSSYSGNTIYF.

This clone was seen more than once but under ten times. The chain uses TRBV29-1 and TRBJ1-2, with D uncertain. The CDR3 contains 15 residues. V was cut by 3 bases and J by 0 bases, with 14 bases left in between. Germline-derived CDR1 and CDR2 are SQVTM and ANQGSEA. CDR3 protein: CSVDLREGANYGYTF. In DNA, the CDR3 is TGCAGCGTTGACCTCCGGGAGGGAGCTAACTATGGCTACACCTTC.

The V and J genes are TRBV28 and TRBJ2-2; possible D gene TRBD2, 5 bases. V lost 1 base to trimming and J lost 6 bases, with 6 bases between them. CDR1 MDHEN and CDR2 SYDVKM come from the germline V gene. The CDR3 loop spans 13 amino acids. CDR3 in DNA: TGTGCCAGCAGTTTATCGGGGTCCGGGGAGCTGTTTTTT. As protein: CASSLSGSGELFF.

This chain joins TRBV6-5 and TRBJ1-5; TRBD1 might be the D (6 bases). Trimming took 5 bases from V and 0 from J, leaving 8 bases between them. CDR1 and CDR2 (germline): MNHEY, SVGAGI. The length of the CDR3 is 14 residues. CDR3 nucleotide sequence: TGTGCCAGCAGTCGGGACATTAGCAATCAGCCCCAGCATTTT. Amino acids: CASSRDISNQPQHF.

The chain joins TRBV6-6 to TRBJ1-5; 8 bases map to TRBD1. This CDR3 region has 15 residues. Looked up from germline, CDR1 is MNHNY and CDR2 is SVGAGI (reference sequence). J gave up 7 bases and V 2 bases, and 7 bases lay outside the gene matches. Here the CDR3 reads CASSYLDRGDQPQHF. CDR3 sequence (DNA): TGTGCCAGCAGTTACCTCGACAGGGGAGACCAGCCCCAGCATTTT.

V usage is TRBV19 and J usage is TRBJ1-5; D possibly corresponds to TRBD1 (5 bases). CDR3 length: 14 amino acids. Germline assignment: CDR1 LNHDA and CDR2 SQIVND (reference sequence). Trimming shortened V by 4 bases and J by 7 bases, and 14 bases separated the two germline ends. The CDR3 coding sequence is TGTGCCAGTAGTAACCAGGGAACTGGGCAGCCCCAGCATTTT. It specifies CASSNQGTGQPQHF.

This clone was seen a handful of times. The chain couples TRBV5-4 to TRBJ2-2; the match to TRBD2 covers 15 bases. V lost 4 bases, J lost 6 bases, and 10 bases stayed unmatched. This CDR3 spans 18 amino acids. CDR1 and CDR2 from the germline V gene are SGHNT and YYREEE (reference sequence). CDR3 sequence (DNA): TGTGCCAGCAGCCTCGGACTAGCGGGGGGGATGGTTTCCGGGGAGCTGTTTTTT. This codes for CASSLGLAGGMVSGELFF.

This chain joins TRBV7-2 and TRBJ2-5, with unresolved D. The J call may be mistaken, given a closer DNA end match to TRBJ2-7. From germline, CDR1 is SGHTA and CDR2 FQGNSA. This CDR3 comprises 14 residues. DNA for the CDR3: TGTGCCAGCAGCTTAGAACGGGTTTTCTACGAGCAGTACTTC. Protein: CASSLERVFYEQYF.

V gene TRBV19 combines with J gene TRBJ1-3; D is possibly TRBD1 (5 bases). The CDR3 length is 14 residues. CDR1 is LNHDA, CDR2 SQIVND, per germline (reference sequence). The germline V and J ends were trimmed by 4 bases and 2 bases, with 9 bases remaining between them. CDR3 DNA: TGTGCCAGTAGTACCGACAGACCTGGAAACACCATATATTTT. Translated, it gives CASSTDRPGNTIYF.

This rearrangement joins TRBV21-1 to TRBJ1-6. TRBV21-1 is annotated as a pseudogene. The CDR3 runs to 11 residues. The CDR3 DNA reads as TGTGCCAGCAGCCCTTATTCACCCCTCCACTTT. Protein: CASSPYSPLHF.

V is TRBV5-1 and J is TRBJ2-6; the D is unclear. This CDR3 has 16 residues. Trimming took 0 bases from V and 0 from J, leaving 7 bases between them. Germline CDR1 is SGHRS and CDR2 is YFSETQ. CDR3 coding DNA: TGCGCCAGCAGCTTGGTTTCCGGCTCTGGGGCCAACGTCCTGACTTTC. As protein: CASSLVSGSGANVLTF.

This clone is labeled as medium-sized (0.01 to 0.1%). The J gene is TRBJ1-5, the V gene TRBV15, with D perhaps matching TRBD1 (6 bases). Trimming cost V 5 bases and J 0 bases, with 17 bases left between them. This CDR3 comprises 17 residues. Germline-derived CDR1 and CDR2 are LNHNV and YYDKDF (reference sequence). CDR3 sequence: CATSGPDSRYSNQPQHF. The CDR3 bases are TGTGCCACCAGCGGCCCGGACAGCCGATATAGCAATCAGCCCCAGCATTTT.

The chain couples TRBV4-1 to TRBJ2-2, with 10 bases lining up with TRBD2. CDR3 length equals 16 residues. Germline loops: CDR1 MGHRA, CDR2 YSYEKL. V trimming: 2 bases; J trimming: 6 bases; junction bases outside the gene matches: 6. CDR3 nucleotide sequence: TGCGCCAGCAGCCAATCCGCTAGCGGGAGACCCGGGGAGCTGTTTTTT. This codes for CASSQSASGRPGELFF.

The V gene is TRBV19, the J gene TRBJ1-5; weak D call: TRBD1 (6 bases). The CDR3 loop spans 13 amino acids. Germline loops: CDR1 LNHDA, CDR2 SQIVND (reference sequence). Trimming pared 5 bases from V and 6 bases from J, leaving 11 bases between. The CDR3 DNA reads as TGTGCCAGTAGTCCCACAGGGTTTCAGCCCCAGCATTTT. Its protein product is CASSPTGFQPQHF.

The chain uses TRBV5-1 and TRBJ1-4; 11 positions agree with TRBD1. Per the germline V gene, CDR1 is SGHRS and CDR2 is YFSETQ. The CDR3 sequence is 14 residues long. The V segment lost 4 bases and the J segment 6 bases; nucleotides outside the gene matches: 2. CDR3 in amino acids: CASSEDRGHEKLFF. As DNA, the CDR3 is TGCGCCAGCAGCGAGGACAGGGGGCATGAAAAACTGTTTTTT.

V gene TRBV6-5 combines with J gene TRBJ2-1, with 7 bases identical to TRBD2. The length of the CDR3 is 13 residues. The V segment lost 8 bases and the J segment 13 bases; nucleotides outside the gene matches: 14. CDR1 and CDR2 from the germline V gene are MNHEY and SVGAGI. CDR3: CASSLDGGGRQFF. The CDR3 DNA reads TGTGCCAGCTCCCTAGATGGGGGAGGGCGTCAGTTCTTC.

V is TRBV12-5 and J is TRBJ1-3; the D gene is possibly TRBD1 (6 bases). Between the trimmed V and J ends, which lost 1 base and 0 bases, there was a span of 13 bases. The CDR3 has 17 amino acids. Germline V CDR1 and CDR2: LGHNT, FRNRAP. CDR3 amino acids: CASGLGGGRNSGNTIYF. The CDR3 region has the DNA TGTGCTAGTGGTTTGGGCGGGGGCCGTAACTCTGGAAACACCATATATTTT.

The chain uses TRBV14 and TRBJ2-1, with D possibly being TRBD2 (6 bases). This CDR3 comprises 17 residues. Germline CDR1 is SGHDN and CDR2 is FVKESK. The germline V and J ends were trimmed by 0 bases and 2 bases, with 14 bases remaining between them. The DNA of the CDR3 is TGTGCCAGCAGCCAAGATAAAACTAGCAGCACCTACAATGAGCAGTTCTTC. Translated, it gives CASSQDKTSSTYNEQFF.

The chain recombines TRBV6-5 with TRBJ1-3, with no clear D. V was pared by 7 bases and J by 0 bases, with 10 bases between. Germline V gene lookup returns CDR1 MNHEY and CDR2 SVGAGI. This CDR3 is 14 amino acids long. The CDR3 reads CASTPDISGNTIYF. In DNA form, the CDR3 reads TGTGCCAGCACCCCAGATATCTCTGGAAACACCATATATTTT.

The V and J genes are TRBV6-5 and TRBJ2-5; 8 nucleotides match TRBD1. CDR1 and CDR2 (germline): MNHEY, SVGAGI. There are 16 residues in the CDR3. With 3 bases clipped from V and 1 base from J, the junction kept 7 bases outside the gene matches. This CDR3 reads CASSYGDRRLQETQYF. DNA of the CDR3: TGTGCCAGCAGTTATGGGGACAGGAGACTCCAAGAGACCCAGTACTTC.

The chain employs TRBV2 and TRBJ2-3, with a tentative D call TRBD2 (5 bases). The CDR3 is 16 residues long. Germline V gene data show CDR1 as SNHLY and CDR2 as FYNNEI. The V and J ends lost 6 bases and 0 bases respectively, with 16 bases between them. The CDR3 DNA sequence: TGTGCCAGCAGGAGAGGGCAAGCTTTTAGCACAGATACGCAGTATTTT. Translating gives CASRRGQAFSTDTQYF.

This sequence joins TRBV2 and TRBJ2-3, with 7 nucleotides matching TRBD2. The CDR3 spans 17 residues. V shed 6 bases, J shed 4 bases, and the junction held 16 bases outside the gene matches. From germline, CDR1 is SNHLY and CDR2 FYNNEI. CDR3 loop: CASRKGGSRGSSDTQYF. The DNA for the CDR3 is TGTGCCAGCAGGAAGGGCGGTTCGCGGGGGAGCTCAGATACGCAGTATTTT.

The rearrangement joins TRBV21-1 to TRBJ2-5; whether TRBD2, the table's D call, matches the DNA was not checked. TRBV21-1 has pseudogene status. The CDR3 is made up of 15 amino acids. The CDR3 region has the DNA TGTGCCAGCAGCAAGAGAGGGTCAGTCCAAGAGACCCAGTACTTC. Its translation is CASSKRGSVQETQYF.